The rows below give T cell receptor beta chains drawn from one sample of a study of T-cell memory formation after mild COVID-19. MiXCR was run by TCRdb on the 5' RACE reads, yielding one entry per CDR3 protein. The sample has under 700,000 distinct CDR3 sequences, about a fifth seen once. The sequenced sample consisted of PBMCs or a T cell subset sorted from them (not recorded which). These receptors were collected from an adult woman who had mild COVID-19 (a few samples of this study predate the infection). Cell type and time point are not known. Each CDR3 is given with its conserved first and last residue. The order of the fields is V gene, D gene, clone size, J gene, CDR3 protein, CDR3 DNA. The D gene is left open where the match is weak. Not every row has a clone size; where given, it reads once, few, many or a size class.

>TRBV11-2|.|few|TRBJ2-7
CASSPVSRGRRSSYEQYF
TGTGCCAGCAGCCCCGTAAGCCGAGGGCGGAGGAGCTCCTACGAGCAGTACTTC
>TRBV12-3/TRBV12-4|.|.|TRBJ1-5
CASSLGSAGAQPQHF
TGTGCCAGCAGTTTAGGCTCGGCGGGCGCTCAGCCCCAGCATTTT
>TRBV12-3/TRBV12-4|.|few|TRBJ1-2
CASSLAGRRSGYTF
TGTGCCAGCAGTTTAGCGGGGAGAAGATCTGGCTACACCTTC
>TRBV4-2|.|many|TRBJ2-1
CASSHWGNEQFF
TGTGCCAGCAGCCACTGGGGGAATGAGCAGTTCTTC
>TRBV24-1|.|.|TRBJ1-1
CATSDGRLGGAEAFF
TGTGCCACCAGTGATGGGAGGCTAGGGGGAGCTGAAGCTTTCTTT
>TRBV18|.|.|TRBJ1-1
CASSPPGGTGTEAFF
TGTGCCAGCTCACCCCCCGGGGGGACGGGCACTGAAGCTTTCTTT
>TRBV11-2|TRBD2|.|TRBJ2-7
CASSRTSGGFLTYEQYF
TGTGCCAGCAGCCGAACTAGCGGGGGGTTCCTCACCTACGAGCAGTACTTC
>TRBV5-1|TRBD1|.|TRBJ2-5
CASSSLDRGYQETQYF
TGCGCCAGCAGCTCCCTGGACAGGGGGTACCAAGAGACCCAGTACTTC
>TRBV10-3|.|.|TRBJ2-5
CAISQETQYF
TGTGCCATCAGCCAGGAGACCCAGTACTTC
>TRBV29-1|.|many|TRBJ2-2
CSALRAPTGELFF
TGCAGCGCCCTAAGGGCGCCCACCGGGGAGCTGTTTTTT
>TRBV25-1|.|few|TRBJ1-1
CASSGGETEAFF
TGTGCCAGCAGTGGGGGGGAGACTGAAGCTTTCTTT
>TRBV5-1|TRBD1|.|TRBJ1-1
CASRRTGETNTEAFF
TGCGCCAGCAGACGGACAGGGGAAACGAACACTGAAGCTTTCTTT
>TRBV24-1|TRBD1|few|TRBJ2-7
CATSDSTGGTVYEQYF
TGTGCCACCAGTGATTCTACAGGGGGGACCGTTTACGAGCAGTACTTC
>TRBV29-1|TRBD1|few|TRBJ2-4
CSVVRQGAGNIQYF
TGCAGCGTTGTTCGGCAGGGGGCAGGAAACATTCAGTACTTC
>TRBV7-2|.|.|TRBJ2-3
CASLTRMGTDTQYF
TGTGCCAGCCTTACTCGCATGGGCACAGATACGCAGTATTTT
>TRBV7-2|.|.|TRBJ2-7
CASSSPGGRSHYEQYF
TGTGCCAGCAGCTCACCCGGCGGCCGAAGCCACTACGAGCAGTACTTC
>TRBV5-5|.|few|TRBJ2-5
CASRFGPGGGETQYF
TGTGCCAGCAGATTTGGTCCCGGGGGCGGGGAGACCCAGTACTTC
>TRBV7-3|.|.|TRBJ2-1
CASSPRVSPYNEQFF
TGTGCCAGCAGCCCCAGGGTTAGCCCCTACAATGAGCAGTTCTTC